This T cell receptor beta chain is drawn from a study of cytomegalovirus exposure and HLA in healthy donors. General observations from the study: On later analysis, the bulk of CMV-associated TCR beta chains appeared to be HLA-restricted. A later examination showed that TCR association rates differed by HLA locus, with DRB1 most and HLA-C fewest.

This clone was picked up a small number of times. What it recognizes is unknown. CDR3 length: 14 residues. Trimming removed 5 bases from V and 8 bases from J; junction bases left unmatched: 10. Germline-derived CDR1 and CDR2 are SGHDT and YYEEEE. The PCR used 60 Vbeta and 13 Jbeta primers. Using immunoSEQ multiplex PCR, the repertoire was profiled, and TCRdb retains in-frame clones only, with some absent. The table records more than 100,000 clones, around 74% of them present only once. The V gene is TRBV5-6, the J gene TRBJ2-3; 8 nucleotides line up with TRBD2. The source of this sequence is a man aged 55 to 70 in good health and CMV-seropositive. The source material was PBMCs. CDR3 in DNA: TGTGCCAGCAGTTTCCGGGGGGGCCTGGTTACGCAGTATTTT. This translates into CASSFRGGLVTQYF.